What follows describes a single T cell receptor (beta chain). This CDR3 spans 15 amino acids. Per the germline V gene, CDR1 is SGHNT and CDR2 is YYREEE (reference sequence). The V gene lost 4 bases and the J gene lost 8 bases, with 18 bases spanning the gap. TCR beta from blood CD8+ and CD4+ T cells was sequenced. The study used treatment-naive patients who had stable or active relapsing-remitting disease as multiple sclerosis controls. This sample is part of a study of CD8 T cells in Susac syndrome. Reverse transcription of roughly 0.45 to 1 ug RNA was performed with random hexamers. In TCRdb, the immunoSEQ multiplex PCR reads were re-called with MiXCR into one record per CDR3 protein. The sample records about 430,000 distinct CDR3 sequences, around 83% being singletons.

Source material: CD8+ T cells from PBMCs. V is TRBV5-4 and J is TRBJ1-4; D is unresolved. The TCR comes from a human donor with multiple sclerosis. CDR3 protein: CASSPEVDSGEKLFF. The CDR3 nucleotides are TGTGCCAGCAGCCCGGAGGTGGACTCGGGGGAAAAACTGTTTTTT.